This T cell receptor beta chain was recovered during a study of glioma-infiltrating T cells after dendritic cell vaccination. Across the study: The vaccine used monocyte-derived dendritic cells pulsed overnight with autologous tumor lysate.

Produced via immunoSEQ multiplex PCR; TCRdb's table is partial and in-frame only. This table holds 20,000 to 25,000 clones, 70% to 80% found once. Per the germline V gene, CDR1 is PRHDT and CDR2 is FYEKMQ (reference sequence). V was trimmed by 5 bases and J by 0 bases, leaving 17 bases between them. CDR3 length equals 18 residues. Fresh-frozen tumor tissue and more than two years of survival data were available for all. The sample was blood, taken before dendritic cell vaccination. The chain is built from TRBV13 and TRBJ1-6; tentatively, D is TRBD1 (6 bases). The origin of this receptor is a human donor with glioblastoma. As DNA, the CDR3 is TGTGCCAGCAGCCTCTACTCAGACAGGTTCTCCTATAATTCACCCCTCCACTTT. This gives the protein CASSLYSDRFSYNSPLHF.